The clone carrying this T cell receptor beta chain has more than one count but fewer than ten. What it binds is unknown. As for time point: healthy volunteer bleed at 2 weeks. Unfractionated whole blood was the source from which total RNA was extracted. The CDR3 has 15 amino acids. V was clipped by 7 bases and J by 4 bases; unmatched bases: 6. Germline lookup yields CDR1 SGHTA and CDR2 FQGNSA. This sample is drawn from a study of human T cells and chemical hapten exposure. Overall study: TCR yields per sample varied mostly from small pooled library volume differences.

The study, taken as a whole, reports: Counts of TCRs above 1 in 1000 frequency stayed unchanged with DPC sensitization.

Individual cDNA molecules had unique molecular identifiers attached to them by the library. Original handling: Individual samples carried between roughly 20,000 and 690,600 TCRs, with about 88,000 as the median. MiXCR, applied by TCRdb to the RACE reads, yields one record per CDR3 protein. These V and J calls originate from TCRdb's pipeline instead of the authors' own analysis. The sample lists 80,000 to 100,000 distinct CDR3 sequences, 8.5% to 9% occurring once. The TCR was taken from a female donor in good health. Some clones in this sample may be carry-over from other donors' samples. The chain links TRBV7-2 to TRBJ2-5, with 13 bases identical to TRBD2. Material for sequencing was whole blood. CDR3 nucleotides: TGTGCCAGCACCGCAGGGACTAGCGGGACAGAGACCCAGTACTTC. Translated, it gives CASTAGTSGTETQYF.